This passage covers 21 T cell receptor beta chains from one sample sequenced in a study of T cells in Graves' hyperthyroidism and ophthalmopathy. There were TCR beta CDR3 regions amplified from RNA transcripts. With the HTBI primer set, the TCR CDR3 went through a first round of RT-PCR. TCRdb re-called the multiplex PCR reads through MiXCR, storing one row per CDR3 protein. The sample lists about 360,000 distinct CDR3 sequences; roughly an eighth were seen once. The specimen sequenced was blood. Every receptor here comes from a woman aged 18-29 years with Graves' hyperthyroidism.

This clonotype was detected ten times or more. The rearrangement joins TRBV29-1 to TRBJ2-1; 8 nucleotides line up with TRBD2. The CDR3 loop spans 13 amino acids. Germline V CDR1 and CDR2: SQVTM, ANQGSEA. With V trimmed by 3 bases and J by 7 bases, 5 bases remained unmatched. CDR3: CSVDGTRRNEQFF. The CDR3 DNA reads as TGCAGCGTTGACGGGACTAGAAGGAATGAGCAGTTCTTC.

The chain joins TRBV2 to TRBJ1-5; D unresolved. The germline V gene encodes CDR1 SNHLY and CDR2 FYNNEI. This CDR3 contains 16 residues. Trimming stripped 8 bases from V and 2 bases from J, with 19 bases between. The CDR3, as DNA: TGTGCCAGCGAACCGGGATCTTCTAGGGGCAATCAGCCCCAGCATTTT. Translating gives CASEPGSSRGNQPQHF.

V and J are TRBV20-1 and TRBJ1-5; D is uncertain. Deletions cut 4 bases from V and 0 bases from J, with 10 bases between. The germline gives CDR1 DFQATT, CDR2 SNEGSKA (reference sequence). The CDR3 contains 14 residues. In DNA form, the CDR3 reads TGCAGTGCTATCGGGGTCTCTAGCAATCAGCCCCAGCATTTT. This codes for CSAIGVSSNQPQHF.

This clonotype was observed many times. This sequence joins TRBV29-1 and TRBJ2-5; TRBD2 agrees at 7 bases. V lost 0 bases, J lost 5 bases, and 6 bases stayed unmatched. This CDR3 has 14 residues. In germline, CDR1 is SQVTM, CDR2 ANQGSEA. CDR3 sequence: CSVEDGLGGETQYF. CDR3 in DNA: TGCAGCGTTGAAGACGGACTAGGAGGGGAGACCCAGTACTTC. The variable domain in full, completed from reference TRBV29-1 and TRBJ2-5, reads SAVISQKPSRDICQRGTSLTIQCQVDSQVTMMFWYRQQPGQSLTLIATANQGSEATYESGFVIDKFPISRPNLTFSTLTVSNMSPEDSSIYLCSVEDGLGGETQYFGPGTRLLVL.

In this sample, this clonotype turned up a few times. A much larger clone differs by one base, so this may be a read error. This chain uses TRBV7-6 with TRBJ2-7; D is undetermined. The CDR3 loop spans 12 amino acids. Per germline, CDR1 SGHVS and CDR2 FNYEAQ. Trimming shortened V by 8 bases and J by 6 bases, and 14 bases separated the two germline ends. This CDR3 is CASGPDFREQYF. The CDR3 DNA is TGTGCCAGCGGCCCTGACTTCCGCGAGCAGTACTTC. Full variable domain (missing parts from reference TRBV7-6 and TRBJ2-7): GAGVSQSPRYKVTKRGQDVALRCDPISGHVSLYWYRQALGQGPEFLTYFNYEAQQDKSGLPNDRFSAERPEGSISTLTIQRTEQRDSAMYRCASGPDFREQYFGPGTRLTVT.

There are many counts of this clonotype. V gene TRBV27 combines with J gene TRBJ2-1; TRBD2 matches at 8 bases. V lost 8 bases and J lost 0; bases outside the gene matches: 15. The germline V gene encodes CDR1 MNHEY and CDR2 SMNVEV (reference sequence). The CDR3 runs to 18 residues. The CDR3 protein is CASRALRGGGRSYNEQFF. The DNA for the CDR3 is TGTGCCAGCCGCGCCCTTCGGGGGGGGGGACGCTCCTACAATGAGCAGTTCTTC.

Ten or more counts support this clonotype. The rearrangement links TRBV5-1 to TRBJ1-6, with D maybe TRBD1 (5 bases). Germline CDR1 SGHRS, CDR2 YFSETQ. V lost 4 bases, J lost 9 bases, and 17 bases lay in between. The CDR3 covers 15 residues. DNA for the CDR3: TGCGCCAGCAGCGTAGGTCCGGGGGATGGTTCACCCCTCCACTTT. This encodes CASSVGPGDGSPLHF.

The table lists this clonotype with many counts. This chain joins TRBV9 and TRBJ1-4; TRBD1 aligns across 10 bases. Germline CDR1 and CDR2: SGDLS and YYNGEE. V dropped 4 bases and J dropped 8; count of bases not matched to a gene: 5. CDR3 size: 14 residues. The CDR3 is CASSPGTGDEKLFF. The CDR3 DNA reads as TGTGCCAGCAGCCCCGGGACAGGGGACGAAAAACTGTTTTTT.

The rearrangement joins TRBV28 to TRBJ2-4; tentatively, D is TRBD2 (6 bases). The CDR3 length is 16 residues. Trimming removed 7 bases at V and 3 bases at J, with 19 bases between. The germline gives CDR1 MDHEN, CDR2 SYDVKM. CDR3 sequence: CASTTLGGSDKNIQYF. The CDR3 region has the DNA TGTGCCAGCACCACCTTGGGGGGATCGGACAAAAACATTCAGTACTTC. Looking up the rest from reference TRBV28 and TRBJ2-4 gives the full variable domain: DVKVTQSSRYLVKRTGEKVFLECVQDMDHENMFWYRQDPGLGLRLIYFSYDVKMKEKGDIPEGYSVSREKKERFSLILESASTNQTSMYLCASTTLGGSDKNIQYFGAGTRLSVL.

This clonotype was counted at least ten times. CDR3 nucleotides: TGTGCCAGCAGCCTCCGGGGACAGCTGAACACTGAAGCTTTCTTT. Its translation is CASSLRGQLNTEAFF. V usage is TRBV27 and J usage is TRBJ1-1, with TRBD1 matching 7 bases. This CDR3 spans 15 amino acids. Germline values: CDR1 MNHEY, CDR2 SMNVEV (reference sequence). Trimming at V came to 6 bases and at J to 0 bases, leaving 7 bases not matched to a gene.

The sample holds many counts of this clonotype. The rearrangement uses TRBV6-5 and TRBJ2-5, with 7 bases matching TRBD2. This CDR3 is built from 15 residues. The trim removed 0 bases at V and 2 bases at J, leaving 3 bases unmatched. The V gene's germline CDR1 is MNHEY and CDR2 SVGAGI. The CDR3 DNA sequence: TGTGCCAGCAGTTACTCGGGGGGGGGTCAAGAGACCCAGTACTTC. Amino acids: CASSYSGGGQETQYF.

CDR3 in amino acids: CASSNPGTSSYEQYF. In nucleotides, the CDR3 is TGTGCCAGCAGTAACCCCGGGACTTCCTCCTACGAGCAGTACTTC. The genes are TRBV2 and TRBJ2-7; maybe TRBD2 (6 bases). V lost 5 bases to trimming and J lost 0 bases, with 14 bases between them. The CDR3 contains 15 residues. Germline-derived CDR1 and CDR2 are SNHLY and FYNNEI.

Comment on this clonotype: The germline gene is not matched at one end of the junction; a read error may be the cause. The chain recombines TRBV20-1 with TRBJ2-5; no firm D call. The CDR3 length is 16 residues. The germline CDR1 and CDR2 sequences are DFQATT and SNEGSKA (reference sequence). The CDR3: CSARVRADPVQETQYF. The DNA for the CDR3 is TGCAGTGCTAGAGTCCGGGCAGACCCGGTCCAAGAGACTCAGTACTTC.

This clonotype was seen repeatedly, ten times or more. The rearrangement links TRBV3-1 to TRBJ1-1, with no clear D. CDR1 is LGHDT and CDR2 is YNNKEL in the germline V gene (reference sequence). V shed 4 bases and J shed 1 base, with 10 bases lying between them. The CDR3 is 14 residues long. The CDR3 DNA reads TGTGCCAGCAGCCCCACCCGATCGAACACTGAAGCTTTCTTT. This translates into CASSPTRSNTEAFF.

This clonotype was detected a few times. V usage is TRBV20-1 and J usage is TRBJ2-2; D possibly matches TRBD1 or TRBD2 (6 bases each). CDR3 length: 14 residues. Trimming shortened V by 5 bases and J by 4 bases, and 14 bases separated the two germline ends. CDR1 DFQATT and CDR2 SNEGSKA come from the germline V gene (reference sequence). CDR3 amino acids: CSAVPGALTGELFF. The CDR3 DNA sequence: TGCAGTGCTGTTCCGGGGGCGCTCACCGGGGAGCTGTTTTTT.

There are many counts of this clonotype. The gene calls are TRBV20-1 and TRBJ2-1; 9 bases line up with TRBD2. Germline trimming cut 3 bases from V and 2 bases from J; bases unmatched to any gene: 8. This CDR3 spans 16 amino acids. Germline V gene data show CDR1 as DFQATT and CDR2 as SNEGSKA (reference sequence). The CDR3 here is CSARDLAGIAYNEQFF. CDR3 nucleotides: TGCAGTGCTAGGGACCTAGCGGGAATCGCCTACAATGAGCAGTTCTTC.

Ten or more counts support this clonotype. The chain has TRBV11-1 and TRBJ1-5; possible D gene TRBD1, 5 bases. Germline loops: CDR1 SGHAT, CDR2 FQDESV (reference sequence). V was pared by 0 bases and J by 7 bases, with 7 bases between. This CDR3 is built from 13 residues. Here the CDR3 reads CASSLAGGQPQHF. CDR3 DNA: TGTGCCAGCAGCTTAGCGGGGGGGCAGCCCCAGCATTTT.

This clonotype came up many times. The chain uses TRBV7-9 and TRBJ2-3; D is tentatively TRBD1 or TRBD2 (5 bases each). Germline-derived CDR1 and CDR2 are SEHNR and FQNEAQ (reference sequence). CDR3 length: 14 amino acids. Trimming left V 3 bases short and J 2 bases short, with 9 bases between. The CDR3 spells CASSFTGPTDTQYF. The CDR3 DNA sequence: TGTGCCAGCAGCTTTACGGGACCCACAGATACGCAGTATTTT.

The chain uses TRBV5-4 and TRBJ1-2; perhaps TRBD1 as D (6 bases). CDR1 SGHNT and CDR2 YYREEE come from the germline V gene (reference sequence). The V end lost 2 bases, the J end lost 7 bases, and 18 bases lay between the germline ends. The CDR3 is made up of 15 amino acids. Written as DNA, the CDR3 is TGTGCCAGCAGCTTAAAGGGGGGCGGACTCGTTGGCTACACCTTC. Protein product: CASSLKGGGLVGYTF.

This clonotype was recorded at least ten times. The chain is built from TRBV20-1 and TRBJ2-1; the D gene could be TRBD1 or TRBD2 (6 bases each). There are 17 residues in the CDR3. Germline V gene sequence: CDR1 DFQATT, CDR2 SNEGSKA (reference sequence). Trimming shortened V by 2 bases and J by 4 bases, and 21 bases separated the two germline ends. CDR3 residues: CSARRGRRLGLYNEQFF. CDR3 nucleotide sequence: TGCAGTGCTAGAAGGGGGAGGCGCCTTGGATTGTACAATGAGCAGTTCTTC.

The chain combines TRBV6-5 with TRBJ2-7; maybe TRBD2 (7 bases). CDR1 and CDR2 from the germline V gene are MNHEY and SVGAGI. The CDR3 contains 17 residues. With 0 bases removed from V and 0 bases from J, the gap between germline ends came to 15 bases. This CDR3 reads CASSYSPGGLSSYEQYF. CDR3 nucleotide sequence: TGTGCCAGCAGTTACTCCCCCGGGGGGCTCAGCTCCTACGAGCAGTACTTC.